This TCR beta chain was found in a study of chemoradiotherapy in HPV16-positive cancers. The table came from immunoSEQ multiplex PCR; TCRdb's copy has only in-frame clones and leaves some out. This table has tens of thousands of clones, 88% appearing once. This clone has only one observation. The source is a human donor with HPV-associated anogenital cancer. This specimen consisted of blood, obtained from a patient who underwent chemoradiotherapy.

In DNA form, the CDR3 reads TGTGCCAGTAGTATAAGTTTCAGGGAAAGAGGCAATCAGCCCCAGCATTTT. Translating gives CASSISFRERGNQPQHF. This chain joins TRBV19 and TRBJ1-5; perhaps TRBD1 as D (5 bases). The CDR3 totals 17 residues. The V and J ends lost 2 bases and 2 bases respectively, with 16 bases between them. Germline values: CDR1 LNHDA, CDR2 SQIVND (reference sequence).